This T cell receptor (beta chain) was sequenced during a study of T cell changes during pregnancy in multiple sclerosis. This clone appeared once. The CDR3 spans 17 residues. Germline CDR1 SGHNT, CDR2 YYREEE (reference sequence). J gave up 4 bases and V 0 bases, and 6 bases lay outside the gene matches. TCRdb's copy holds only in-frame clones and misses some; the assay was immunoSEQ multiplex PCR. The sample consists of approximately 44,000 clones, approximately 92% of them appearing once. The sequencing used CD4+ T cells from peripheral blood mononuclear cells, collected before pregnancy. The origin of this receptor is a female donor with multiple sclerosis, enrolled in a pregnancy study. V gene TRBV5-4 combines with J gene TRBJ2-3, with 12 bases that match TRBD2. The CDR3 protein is CASSLDPSGGAADTQYF. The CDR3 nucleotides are TGTGCCAGCAGCTTGGATCCTAGCGGGGGGGCAGCAGATACGCAGTATTTT.